A single T cell receptor (beta chain) is shown here with its context. In the original workflow: Reference gene primer amplification yielded estimated nucleated cell counts. TCRdb's table, derived via immunoSEQ multiplex PCR, lists solely in-frame clones and lacks some. The D gene and trimming were derived from the DNA, and the V and J assignments and clone size from that table. The sample carries approximately 240,000 clones, 84% recorded once. These data belong to a study of blood T cell repertoires in COVID-19. Study as a whole: The study drew acute and convalescent COVID-19 samples from the United States, Italy and Spain. PBMCs, B-cell-depleted T cells, or T cells provided the cDNA or gDNA that made up the material.

CDR3 size: 13 residues. Germline V gene sequence: CDR1 SGHNT, CDR2 YENEEA. Between the trimmed V and J ends, which lost 4 bases and 5 bases, there was a span of 11 bases. Specimen: peripheral blood. The chain recombines TRBV11-3 with TRBJ1-1; unclear D gene. The clonotype comes from a woman in her 30s who had recovered from COVID-19. For the CDR3, the DNA is TGTGCCAGCAGCTCGGAGGTTGGGACTGAAGCTTTCTTT. Its protein is CASSSEVGTEAFF. The full variable domain, its missing parts supplied by reference TRBV11-3 and TRBJ1-1, is EAGVVQSPRYKIIEKKQPVAFWCNPISGHNTLYWYLQNLGQGPELLIRYENEEAVDDSQLPKDRFSAERLKGVDSTLKIQPAELGDSAVYLCASSSEVGTEAFFGQGTRLTVV.